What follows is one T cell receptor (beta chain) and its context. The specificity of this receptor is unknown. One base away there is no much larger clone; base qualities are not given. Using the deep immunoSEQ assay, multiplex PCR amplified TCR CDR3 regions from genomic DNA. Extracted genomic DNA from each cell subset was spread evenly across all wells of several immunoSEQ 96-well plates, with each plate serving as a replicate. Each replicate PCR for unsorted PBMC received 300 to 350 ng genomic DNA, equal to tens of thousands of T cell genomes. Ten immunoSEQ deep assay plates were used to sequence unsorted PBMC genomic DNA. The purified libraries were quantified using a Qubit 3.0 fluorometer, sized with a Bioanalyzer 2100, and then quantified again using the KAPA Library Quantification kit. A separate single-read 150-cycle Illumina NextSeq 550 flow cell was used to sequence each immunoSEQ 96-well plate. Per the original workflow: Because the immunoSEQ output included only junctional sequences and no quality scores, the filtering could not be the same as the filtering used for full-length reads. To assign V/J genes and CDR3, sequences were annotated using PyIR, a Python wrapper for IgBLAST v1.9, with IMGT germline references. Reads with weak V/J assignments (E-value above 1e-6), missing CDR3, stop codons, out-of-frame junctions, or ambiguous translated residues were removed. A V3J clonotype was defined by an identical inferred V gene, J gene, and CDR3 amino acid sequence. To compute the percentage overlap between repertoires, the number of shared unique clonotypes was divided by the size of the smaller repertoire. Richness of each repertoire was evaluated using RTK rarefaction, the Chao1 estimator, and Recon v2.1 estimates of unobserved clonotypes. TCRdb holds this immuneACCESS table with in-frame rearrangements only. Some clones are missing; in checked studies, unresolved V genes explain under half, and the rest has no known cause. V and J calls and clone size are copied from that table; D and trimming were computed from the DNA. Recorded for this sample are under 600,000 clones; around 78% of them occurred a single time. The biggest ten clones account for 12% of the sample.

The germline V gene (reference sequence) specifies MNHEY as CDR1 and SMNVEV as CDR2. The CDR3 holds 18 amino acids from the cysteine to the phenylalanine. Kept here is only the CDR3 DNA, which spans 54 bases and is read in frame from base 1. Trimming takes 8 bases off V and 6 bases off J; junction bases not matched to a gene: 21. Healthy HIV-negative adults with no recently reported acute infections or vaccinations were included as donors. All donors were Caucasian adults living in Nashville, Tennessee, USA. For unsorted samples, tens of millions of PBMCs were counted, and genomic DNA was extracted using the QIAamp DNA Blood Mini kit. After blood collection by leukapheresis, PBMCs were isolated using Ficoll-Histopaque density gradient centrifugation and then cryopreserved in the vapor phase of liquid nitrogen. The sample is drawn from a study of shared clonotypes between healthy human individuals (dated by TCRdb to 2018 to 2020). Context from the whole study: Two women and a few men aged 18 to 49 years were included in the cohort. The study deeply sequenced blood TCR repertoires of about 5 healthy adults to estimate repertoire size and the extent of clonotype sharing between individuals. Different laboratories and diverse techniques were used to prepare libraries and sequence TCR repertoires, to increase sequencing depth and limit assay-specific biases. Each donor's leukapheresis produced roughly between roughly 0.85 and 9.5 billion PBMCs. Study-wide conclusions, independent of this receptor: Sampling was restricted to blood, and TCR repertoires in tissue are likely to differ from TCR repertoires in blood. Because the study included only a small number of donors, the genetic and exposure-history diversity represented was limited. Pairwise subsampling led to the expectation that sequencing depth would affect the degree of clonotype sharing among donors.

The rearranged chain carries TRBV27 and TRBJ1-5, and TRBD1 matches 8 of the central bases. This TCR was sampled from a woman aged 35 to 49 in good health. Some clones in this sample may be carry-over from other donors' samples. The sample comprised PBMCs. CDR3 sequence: CASDPSGAGGAGIQPQHF. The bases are TGTGCCAGCGATCCATCGGGGGCAGGGGGCGCGGGCATTCAGCCCCAGCATTTT.